The 12 T cell receptor beta chains below come from one sample, sequenced in a study of T cells in Graves' hyperthyroidism and ophthalmopathy. Amplification targeted TCR beta CDR3 regions from RNA transcripts. The TCR CDR3 first-round RT-PCR relied on the HTBI primer set. TCRdb re-derived calls from the multiplex PCR reads in MiXCR, one entry per CDR3 protein. There are approximately 530,000 distinct CDR3 sequences in the sample; about a sixth occur only once, and 15% to 20% lies in the top ten. Sequenced material: blood. All receptors come from a woman aged 18 to 35 with Graves' hyperthyroidism.

There are many counts of this clonotype. This chain links TRBV20-1 with TRBJ2-5, with a weak D call TRBD1 (5 bases). The CDR3 is 12 amino acids. The germline V and J ends were trimmed by 6 bases and 4 bases, with 12 bases remaining between them. CDR1 is DFQATT, CDR2 SNEGSKA, per germline (reference sequence). The CDR3: CSAGPRSETQYF. CDR3 sequence (DNA): TGCAGTGCGGGGCCCAGATCAGAGACCCAGTACTTC.

This clonotype was found a few times. The V gene is TRBV30, the J gene TRBJ2-3; D uncertain. The germline V and J ends were trimmed by 2 bases and 4 bases, with 10 bases remaining between them. Looked up from germline, CDR1 is GTSNPN and CDR2 is SVGIG (reference sequence). The CDR3 has 13 residues. CDR3 sequence (DNA): TGTGCCTGGAGTATAGGACCCGCAGATACGCAGTATTTT. It specifies CAWSIGPADTQYF.

This clonotype has only a few counts. This chain uses TRBV5-1 with TRBJ1-2; TRBD1 is a possible D gene (6 bases). The CDR3 runs to 16 residues. Germline V gives CDR1 SGHRS, CDR2 YFSETQ. Trimming pared 3 bases from V and 1 base from J, leaving 16 bases between. The DNA for the CDR3 is TGCGCCAGCAGCTACGGACAGACTTCGATTAACTATGGCTACACCTTC. As protein: CASSYGQTSINYGYTF.

The chain has TRBV9 and TRBJ1-1, with a tentative D call TRBD1 (6 bases). CDR3 length: 14 residues. Germline CDR1 reads SGDLS; CDR2 reads YYNGEE. Trimming took 0 bases from V and 1 from J, leaving 7 bases between them. The chain's CDR3 is CASSVVGQNTEAFF. CDR3 nucleotides: TGTGCCAGCAGCGTAGTGGGACAGAACACTGAAGCTTTCTTT.

This rearrangement joins TRBV7-2 to TRBJ1-1; D gene unclear. The CDR3 consists of 15 residues. Germline lookup yields CDR1 SGHTA and CDR2 FQGNSA. V lost 7 bases, J lost 1 base, and 16 bases lay in between. CDR3 sequence reads: CASTVRGRRNTEAFF. The CDR3 nucleotides are TGTGCCAGCACCGTAAGAGGCCGCAGGAACACTGAAGCTTTCTTT.

This clonotype has just a few counts. V and J are TRBV18 and TRBJ2-1; 7 nucleotides line up with TRBD2. CDR1 KGHSH and CDR2 LQKENI come from the germline V gene. This CDR3 has 13 amino acids. With 8 bases clipped from V and 6 bases from J, the junction kept 7 bases outside the gene matches. The CDR3 DNA sequence: TGTGCCAGCCACGGGGAGGGTAGCAATGAGCAGTTCTTC. Its protein is CASHGEGSNEQFF.

V is TRBV4-1 and J is TRBJ2-1; 12 bases are a match to TRBD2. CDR1 and CDR2 (germline): MGHRA, YSYEKL. Germline trimming cut 1 base from V and 0 bases from J; bases unmatched to any gene: 7. The CDR3 is 19 residues long. The CDR3 DNA is TGCGCCAGCAGCCAAGCACTAGCGGGAGGTCTTAGCTCCTACAATGAGCAGTTCTTC. It codes for CASSQALAGGLSSYNEQFF.

This clonotype was seen only a few times. The chain combines TRBV7-9 with TRBJ1-1; D ambiguous. This CDR3 has 15 residues. Germline CDR1 and CDR2: SEHNR and FQNEAQ (reference sequence). V lost 3 bases and J lost 2, with 13 bases in between. The CDR3 sequence: CASSFSPASNTEAFF. CDR3 DNA: TGTGCCAGCAGCTTCAGCCCCGCAAGTAACACTGAAGCTTTCTTT.

This clonotype has a handful of counts. CDR3 sequence: CASSLTTGDLYEQYF. The CDR3 DNA is TGTGCCAGCAGCCTAACAACAGGGGACCTTTACGAGCAGTACTTC. V is TRBV3-1 and J is TRBJ2-7; 7 bases are shared with TRBD1. After removal of 4 bases from V and 4 bases from J, the junction contained 10 bases not matched to a gene. Germline V CDR1 and CDR2: LGHDT, YNNKEL (reference sequence). This CDR3 has 15 amino acids.

This clonotype has a count of ten or more. The V call is TRBV11-3, the J call TRBJ2-1, with D possibly being TRBD2 (5 bases). The germline CDR1 and CDR2 sequences are SGHNT and YENEEA. This CDR3 spans 15 amino acids. The V end was cut by 1 base, the J end by 5 bases, with 12 bases between. The CDR3 protein is CASSLGGLGDNEQFF. The DNA of the CDR3 is TGTGCCAGCAGCTTAGGAGGGCTGGGAGACAATGAGCAGTTCTTC.

This clonotype has ten or more counts. J is TRBJ2-1 and V is TRBV19; D ambiguous. V was clipped by 3 bases and J by 14 bases, with 11 bases between them. The CDR3 spans 11 residues. Germline V lookup: CDR1 LNHDA, CDR2 SQIVND (reference sequence). The CDR3 region has the DNA TGTGCCAGTAGTATCGGGTCAATCGAGTTCTTC. This encodes CASSIGSIEFF.

This clonotype has only a few counts. This rearrangement joins TRBV6-4 to TRBJ2-1; 7 positions agree with TRBD2. Unmatched junction bases numbered 5, after V lost 4 bases and J lost 8 bases. Per the germline V gene, CDR1 is MRHNA and CDR2 is SNTAGT. CDR3 length: 13 amino acids. The CDR3 sequence is CASSGTSEDEQFF. The CDR3, as DNA: TGTGCCAGCAGTGGGACTAGTGAGGATGAGCAGTTCTTC.